Ten or more counts support the clone carrying this T cell receptor (beta chain). Its antigen remains unknown. There are 15 residues in the CDR3. CDR1 is SGHTA, CDR2 FQGNSA, per germline. The germline V and J ends were trimmed by 5 bases and 0 bases, with 11 bases remaining between them. Axillary draining lymph nodes of breast cancer patients supplied the node samples. TCRdb analysed the multiplex PCR reads with MiXCR anew, one entry per CDR3 protein. Here the sample spans 200,000 to 250,000 distinct CDR3 sequences, under 40% being singletons. This sample was taken from a study of breast tumors, draining lymph nodes, adjacent tissues. The study's findings and limits: Data fit most tumor T cells coming from lymph node, expanding in tumor. Tumor TCR diversity was below lymph nodes but above nontumor tissue. Data only fit, rather than demonstrated, lymph node origin of most tumor T cells.

The V and J genes are TRBV7-2 and TRBJ1-3; TRBD1 might be the D (5 bases). Sequencing input: axillary lymph node tissue. The clonotype was recovered from a female donor with breast cancer. Some clones in this sample may be carry-over from other donors' samples. The CDR3 protein is CASSPAGFSGNTIYF. CDR3 nucleotides: TGTGCCAGCAGCCCTGCAGGGTTCTCTGGAAACACCATATATTTT.